Each of the 8 T cell receptor beta chains below was sequenced from the same sample in a study of vaccination and CD4 T cells after COVID-19. Treatment here: 10-day PBMC culture with coronavirus spike peptide pools or control peptides (ViraFEST assay). Oncomine TCR Beta short-read sequencing was applied to DNA from cultured CD4+ T cells. MiXCR, applied by TCRdb to the PCR reads, yields one record per CDR3 protein. The sample records about 5,900 distinct CDR3 sequences, 50% to 65% being singletons. These receptors have no identified antigens. Sequenced: CD4+ T cells from blood, cultured in vitro. The receptors come from a human donor who had recovered from COVID-19.

This clonotype was seen a handful of times. The chain has TRBV7-2 and TRBJ2-1; 12 bases align to TRBD2. Germline V gives CDR1 SGHTA, CDR2 FQGNSA. This CDR3 contains 15 residues. Unmatched junction bases numbered 9, after V lost 5 bases and J lost 10 bases. For the CDR3, the DNA is TGTGCCAGCAGCCCGATACTAGCGGGGGGTGAAGAGCAGTTCTTC. Translation gives CASSPILAGGEEQFF.

This chain uses TRBV10-1 with TRBJ2-3; 7 nucleotides align to TRBD2. The germline V gene has CDR1 WNHNN and CDR2 SYGVQD (reference sequence). The junction had 2 bases not matched to a gene; V was cut back by 5 bases and J by 0 bases. This CDR3 is 14 amino acids long. As DNA, the CDR3 is TGCGCCAGCAGTTCTAGCGGAAGCACAGATACGCAGTATTTT. The encoded protein is CASSSSGSTDTQYF.

The rearrangement uses TRBV2 and TRBJ2-2; D is possibly TRBD2 (6 bases). The length of the CDR3 is 15 residues. Germline CDR1 reads SNHLY; CDR2 reads FYNNEI. V gave up 7 bases and J gave up 0 bases, with 12 bases separating them. The CDR3 protein is CASTAGHTNTGELFF. CDR3 nucleotide sequence: TGTGCCAGCACCGCGGGGCATACGAACACCGGGGAGCTGTTTTTT. Drawing the rest from reference TRBV2 and TRBJ2-2, the complete variable domain is EPEVTQTPSHQVTQMGQEVILRCVPISNHLYFYWYRQILGQKVEFLVSFYNNEISEKSEIFDDQFSVERPDGSNFTLKIRSTKLEDSAMYFCASTAGHTNTGELFFGEGSRLTVL.

V is TRBV7-2 and J is TRBJ1-2, with 7 nucleotides matching TRBD1. With 1 base clipped from V and 6 bases from J, the junction kept 2 bases outside the gene matches. Germline V gives CDR1 SGHTA, CDR2 FQGNSA. This CDR3 spans 13 amino acids. The CDR3 nucleotides are TGTGCCAGCAGCTTAGGACAGGGCAATGGCTACACCTTC. Translated: CASSLGQGNGYTF.

This clonotype was seen more than once but under ten times. In DNA form, the CDR3 reads TGCGCCAGCAGCCAAGATTCTCGTGACATGCCCCAGCATTTT. It translates to CASSQDSRDMPQHF. The rearrangement links TRBV4-3 to TRBJ1-5; D unresolved. This CDR3 region has 14 residues. The V end was cut by 0 bases, the J end by 9 bases, with 12 bases between. CDR1 LGHNA and CDR2 YSLEER come from the germline V gene.

The genes are TRBV7-9 and TRBJ1-2; no firm D call. V lost 1 base and J lost 4, with 7 bases in between. The CDR3 totals 13 residues. Germline V CDR1 and CDR2: SEHNR, FQNEAQ (reference sequence). CDR3 protein: CASSLDGSYGYTF. For the CDR3, the DNA is TGTGCCAGCAGCTTAGATGGGTCCTATGGCTACACCTTC.

The V call is TRBV7-2, the J call TRBJ2-2; 8 bases are a match to TRBD2. Germline CDR1 and CDR2: SGHTA and FQGNSA. Germline trimming cut 6 bases from V and 6 bases from J; bases unmatched to any gene: 3. This CDR3 comprises 13 residues. The CDR3 protein is CASRRSGAGELFF. The DNA for the CDR3 is TGTGCCAGCAGACGTAGCGGGGCCGGGGAGCTGTTTTTT.

This clonotype was detected a few times. The chain uses TRBV19 and TRBJ1-1, with D maybe TRBD1 (6 bases). Trimming shortened V by 10 bases and J by 3 bases, and 21 bases separated the two germline ends. CDR1 is LNHDA, CDR2 SQIVND, per germline (reference sequence). CDR3 size: 15 residues. CDR3 coding DNA: TGTGCCACCCGCCACCCAGCAGGGGAGGACACTGAAGCTTTCTTT. Residues: CATRHPAGEDTEAFF. Full variable domain (outside the CDR3, taken from reference TRBV19 and TRBJ1-1): DGGITQSPKYLFRKEGQNVTLSCEQNLNHDAMYWYRQDPGQGLRLIYYSQIVNDFQKGDIAEGYSVSREKKESFPLTVTSAQKNPTAFYLCATRHPAGEDTEAFFGQGTRLTVV.